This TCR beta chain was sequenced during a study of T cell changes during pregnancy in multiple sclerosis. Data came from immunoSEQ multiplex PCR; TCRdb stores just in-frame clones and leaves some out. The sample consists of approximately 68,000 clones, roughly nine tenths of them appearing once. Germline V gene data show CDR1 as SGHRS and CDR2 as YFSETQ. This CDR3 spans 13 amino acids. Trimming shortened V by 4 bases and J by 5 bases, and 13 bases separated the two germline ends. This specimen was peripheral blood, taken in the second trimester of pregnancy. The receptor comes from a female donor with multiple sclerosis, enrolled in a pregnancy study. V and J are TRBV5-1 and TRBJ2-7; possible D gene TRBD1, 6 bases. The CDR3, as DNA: TGCGCCAGCAGCCCCCAGGCAGGGGACGAGCAGTACTTC. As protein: CASSPQAGDEQYF. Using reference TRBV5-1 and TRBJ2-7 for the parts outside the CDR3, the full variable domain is KAGVTQTPRYLIKTRGQQVTLSCSPISGHRSVSWYQQTPGQGLQFLFEYFSETQRNKGNFPGRFSGRQFSNSRSEMNVSTLELGDSALYLCASSPQAGDEQYFGPGTRLTVT.